This T cell receptor (beta chain) was found in a study of cytomegalovirus exposure and HLA in healthy donors. Background on the study: Earlier, 180 million or so T cells were analyzed, and over 95 million unique TCR beta sequences were found among them.

The PCR employed 60 Vbeta primers together with 13 Jbeta primers. The table came from immunoSEQ multiplex PCR; TCRdb's copy has only in-frame clones and leaves some out. The sample includes 50,000 or so clones, approximately 77% of them seen just once. There are 14 residues in the CDR3. From germline, CDR1 is MNHNS and CDR2 SASEGT. Trimming cost V 7 bases and J 10 bases; bases outside gene matches: 11. The chain has TRBV6-1 and TRBJ2-2, with TRBD1 identical over 8 bases. Sequenced: PBMCs. The clonotype comes from a woman aged 50 to 60 in good health and CMV-seronegative. The CDR3 here is CASNWRTGLEELFF. CDR3 sequence (DNA): TGTGCCAGCAATTGGAGGACAGGGTTAGAGGAGCTGTTTTTT.